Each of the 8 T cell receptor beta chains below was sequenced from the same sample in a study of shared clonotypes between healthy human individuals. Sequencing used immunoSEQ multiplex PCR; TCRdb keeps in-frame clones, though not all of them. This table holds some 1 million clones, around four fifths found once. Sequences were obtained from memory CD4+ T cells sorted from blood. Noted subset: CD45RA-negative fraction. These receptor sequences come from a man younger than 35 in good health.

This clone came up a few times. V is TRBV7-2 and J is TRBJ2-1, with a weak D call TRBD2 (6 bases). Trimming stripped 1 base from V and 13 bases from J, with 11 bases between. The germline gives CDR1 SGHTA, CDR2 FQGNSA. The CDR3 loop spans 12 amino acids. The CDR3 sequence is CASSLVRESQFF. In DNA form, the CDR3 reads TGTGCCAGCAGCTTAGTCCGGGAGTCCCAGTTCTTC.

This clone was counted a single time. The CDR3 sequence: CASSSRGGGQGQYF. The CDR3, as DNA: TGTGCCAGCAGCTCGAGGGGCGGGGGCCAGGGGCAGTACTTC. The rearrangement links TRBV7-8 to TRBJ2-7; D may be TRBD2 (7 bases). Looked up from germline, CDR1 is SGHVS and CDR2 is FQNEAQ. There are 14 residues in the CDR3. Trimming took off 4 bases at V and 9 bases at J, with 19 bases between the two ends.

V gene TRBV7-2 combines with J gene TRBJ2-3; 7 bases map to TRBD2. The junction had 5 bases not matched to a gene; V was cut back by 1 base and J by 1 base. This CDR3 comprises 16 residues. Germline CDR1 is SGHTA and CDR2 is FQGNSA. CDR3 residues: CASSLGIAGGTDTQYF. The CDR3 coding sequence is TGTGCCAGCAGCTTAGGTATTGCGGGGGGCACAGATACGCAGTATTTT.

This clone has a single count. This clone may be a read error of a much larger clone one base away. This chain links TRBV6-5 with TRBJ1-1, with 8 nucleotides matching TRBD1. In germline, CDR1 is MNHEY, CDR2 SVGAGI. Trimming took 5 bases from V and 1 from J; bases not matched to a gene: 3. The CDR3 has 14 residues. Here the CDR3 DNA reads TGTGCCAGCAGTCGCGGGACAGGGAACACTGAAGCTTTCTTT. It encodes CASSRGTGNTEAFF.

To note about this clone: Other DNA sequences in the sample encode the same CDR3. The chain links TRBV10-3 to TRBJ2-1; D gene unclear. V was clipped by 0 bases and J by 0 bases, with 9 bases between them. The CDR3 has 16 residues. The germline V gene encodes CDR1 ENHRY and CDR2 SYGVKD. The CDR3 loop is CAISESGRSSYNEQFF. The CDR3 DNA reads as TGTGCCATCAGTGAGTCGGGTCGGAGCTCCTACAATGAGCAGTTCTTC.

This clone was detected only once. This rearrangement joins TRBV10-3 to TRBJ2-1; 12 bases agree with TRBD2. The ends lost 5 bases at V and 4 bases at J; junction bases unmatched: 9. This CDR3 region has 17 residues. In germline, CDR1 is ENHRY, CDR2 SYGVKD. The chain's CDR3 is CAISRAASGREYNEQFF. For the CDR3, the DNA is TGTGCCATCAGTCGGGCAGCTAGCGGGAGGGAGTACAATGAGCAGTTCTTC.

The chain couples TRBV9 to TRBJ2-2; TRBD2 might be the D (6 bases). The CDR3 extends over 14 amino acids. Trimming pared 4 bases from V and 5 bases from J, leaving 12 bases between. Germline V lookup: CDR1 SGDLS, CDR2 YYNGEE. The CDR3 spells CASSPLAGTGELFF. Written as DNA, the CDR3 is TGTGCCAGCAGCCCCCTGGCGGGGACCGGGGAGCTGTTTTTT.

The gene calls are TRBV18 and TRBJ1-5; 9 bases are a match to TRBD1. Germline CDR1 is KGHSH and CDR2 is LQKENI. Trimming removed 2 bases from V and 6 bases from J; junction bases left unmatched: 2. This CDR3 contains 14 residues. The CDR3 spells CASSPGTGFQPQHF. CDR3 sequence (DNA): TGTGCCAGCTCACCAGGGACAGGGTTTCAGCCCCAGCATTTT.